The 14 T cell receptor beta chains below all came from one sample that was sequenced in a study of blood T cell repertoires in COVID-19. Only in-frame clones appear in the TCRdb table, and some are missing; sequencing was by immunoSEQ multiplex PCR. The sample shows about 200,000 clones, about 90% of them seen only once. Sequencing was performed on peripheral blood. Source of these receptors: a man younger than 35 with active or convalescent COVID-19.

As for this clone: The same CDR3 is also encoded by other DNA sequences in this sample. This chain links TRBV19 with TRBJ2-3; no definite D call. Germline assignment: CDR1 LNHDA and CDR2 SQIVND (reference sequence). The length of the CDR3 is 11 residues. Trimming removed 5 bases at V and 4 bases at J, with 4 bases between. The CDR3 spells CASSSSDTQYF. CDR3 in DNA: TGTGCCAGTAGTTCCTCAGATACGCAGTATTTT.

The chain couples TRBV2 to TRBJ1-4; D possibly corresponds to TRBD1 (5 bases). V lost 1 base to trimming and J lost 4 bases, with 13 bases between them. The CDR3 runs 16 residues. Germline CDR1 is SNHLY and CDR2 is FYNNEI. CDR3 sequence reads: CASSEGRGQINEKLFF. CDR3 bases: TGTGCCAGCAGTGAAGGAAGGGGTCAGATTAATGAAAAACTGTTTTTT.

The gene calls are TRBV6-6 and TRBJ2-7; the D gene is possibly TRBD2 (5 bases). With 0 bases removed from V and 6 bases from J, the gap between germline ends came to 9 bases. This CDR3 has 13 residues. The germline V gene encodes CDR1 MNHNY and CDR2 SVGAGI (reference sequence). The CDR3 DNA is TGTGCCAGCAGTTACTCGAGGGAATCCGAGCAGTACTTC. This encodes CASSYSRESEQYF.

The chain combines TRBV7-9 with TRBJ1-6, with 11 positions matching TRBD1. The CDR3 extends over 14 amino acids. Trimming at V came to 6 bases and at J to 10 bases, leaving 5 bases not matched to a gene. Germline values: CDR1 SEHNR, CDR2 FQNEAQ (reference sequence). DNA of the CDR3: TGTGCCAGCAGGCGGACAGGGGGCAGGTCACCCCTCCACTTT. Translating it yields CASRRTGGRSPLHF.

The V and J genes are TRBV9 and TRBJ1-2, with D unresolved. This CDR3 is 12 amino acids long. Trimming removed 7 bases from V and 8 bases from J, with 15 bases in between. From germline, CDR1 is SGDLS and CDR2 YYNGEE. The CDR3 protein is CASGAPPIGYTF. In DNA, the CDR3 is TGTGCCAGCGGAGCCCCCCCTATCGGCTACACCTTC.

The rearrangement links TRBV30 to TRBJ2-1; 7 bases fit TRBD2. The CDR3 is made up of 15 amino acids. V dropped 3 bases and J dropped 2; count of bases not matched to a gene: 7. Germline V gene data show CDR1 as GTSNPN and CDR2 as SVGIG (reference sequence). The chain's CDR3 is CAWSLRGGTYNEQFF. The CDR3 bases are TGTGCCTGGAGCCTCCGCGGGGGAACCTACAATGAGCAGTTCTTC.

This clone occurred once. The gene calls are TRBV12-3 or TRBV12-4 and TRBJ1-6; D possibly corresponds to TRBD1 (5 bases). This CDR3 contains 13 residues. Trimming took 6 bases from V and 6 from J, leaving 9 bases between them. The CDR3 here is CASSTDSNSPLHF. In DNA, the CDR3 is TGTGCCAGCAGCACCGACAGTAATTCACCCCTCCACTTT.

The chain recombines TRBV4-2 with TRBJ1-6; D is perhaps TRBD1 (6 bases). Per germline, CDR1 LGHNA and CDR2 YNFKEQ. Deletions cut 1 base from V and 10 bases from J, with 17 bases between. This CDR3 is 16 amino acids long. As DNA, the CDR3 is TGTGCCAGCAGCCAAGCCCAGGGGACCGCGTGGTCACCCCTCCACTTT. The encoded protein is CASSQAQGTAWSPLHF.

The chain has TRBV4-1 and TRBJ1-1; unclear D gene. The length of the CDR3 is 11 residues. Germline lookup yields CDR1 MGHRA and CDR2 YSYEKL. V was pared by 0 bases and J by 8 bases, with 4 bases between. The CDR3 nucleotides read TGCGCCAGCAGCCAAGACAGGGAAGCTTTCTTT. It translates to CASSQDREAFF.

This chain connects TRBV4-2 to TRBJ2-7; TRBD1 matches at 10 bases. The germline V gene has CDR1 LGHNA and CDR2 YNFKEQ. The ends lost 4 bases at V and 5 bases at J; junction bases unmatched: 11. The CDR3 is 16 residues long. The CDR3 nucleotides read TGTGCCAGCAGCCCAGACCTGGGACAGGGGTTTAACGAGCAGTACTTC. Amino acids: CASSPDLGQGFNEQYF.

The rearrangement uses TRBV7-7 and TRBJ1-4; D unresolved. The germline V gene encodes CDR1 SSHAT and CDR2 FNYEAQ (reference sequence). The CDR3 has 14 residues. V lost 1 base, J lost 4 bases, and 7 bases lay in between. The CDR3 bases are TGTGCCAGCAGCTTAGGTCAGAATAATGAAAAACTGTTTTTT. Its translation is CASSLGQNNEKLFF.

The CDR3 is CASSPRLAGGADTQYF. The CDR3 bases are TGTGCCAGCAGCCCTAGACTAGCGGGGGGTGCAGATACGCAGTATTTT. The chain uses TRBV5-6 and TRBJ2-3; 13 bases align to TRBD2. The trim removed 4 bases at V and 4 bases at J, leaving 6 bases unmatched. Germline loops: CDR1 SGHDT, CDR2 YYEEEE. CDR3 size: 16 residues.

The V gene is TRBV6-5, the J gene TRBJ2-7, with 8 nucleotides matching TRBD1. CDR1 MNHEY and CDR2 SVGAGI come from the germline V gene. The CDR3 loop spans 13 amino acids. The V segment lost 7 bases and the J segment 2 bases; nucleotides outside the gene matches: 4. CDR3 residues: CASTRQGTYEQYF. CDR3 in DNA: TGTGCCAGCACTCGACAGGGGACCTACGAGCAGTACTTC.

This chain uses TRBV6-5 with TRBJ2-7, with 8 bases matching TRBD1. The J segment lost 4 bases and the V segment lost 5 bases, leaving 7 bases of the junction unmatched. The V gene's germline CDR1 is MNHEY and CDR2 SVGAGI. This CDR3 is 14 amino acids long. In nucleotides, the CDR3 is TGTGCCAGCAGTAAGGACAGGGATTATTACGAGCAGTACTTC. Protein: CASSKDRDYYEQYF.